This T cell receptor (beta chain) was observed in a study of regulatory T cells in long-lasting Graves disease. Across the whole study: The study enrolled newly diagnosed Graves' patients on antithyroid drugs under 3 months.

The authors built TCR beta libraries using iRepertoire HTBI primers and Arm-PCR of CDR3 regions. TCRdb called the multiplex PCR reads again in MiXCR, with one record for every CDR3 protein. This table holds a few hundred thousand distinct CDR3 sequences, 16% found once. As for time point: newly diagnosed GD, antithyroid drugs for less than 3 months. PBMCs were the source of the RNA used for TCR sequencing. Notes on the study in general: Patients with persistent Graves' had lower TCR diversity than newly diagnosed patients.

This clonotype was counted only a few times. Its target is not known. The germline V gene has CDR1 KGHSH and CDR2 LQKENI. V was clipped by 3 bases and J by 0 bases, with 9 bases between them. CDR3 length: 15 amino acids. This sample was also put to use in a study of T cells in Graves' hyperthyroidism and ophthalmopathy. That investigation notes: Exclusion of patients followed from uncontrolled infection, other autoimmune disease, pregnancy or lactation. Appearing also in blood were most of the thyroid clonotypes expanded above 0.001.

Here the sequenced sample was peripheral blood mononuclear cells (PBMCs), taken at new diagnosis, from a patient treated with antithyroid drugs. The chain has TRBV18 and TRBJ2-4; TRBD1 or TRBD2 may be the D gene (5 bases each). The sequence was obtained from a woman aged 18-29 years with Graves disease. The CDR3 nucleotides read TGTGCCAGCTCACCCGGGACCTTAGCCAAAAACATTCAGTACTTC. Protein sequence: CASSPGTLAKNIQYF.